The 32 T cell receptor beta chains below were found in one sample sequenced in a study of shared clonotypes between healthy human individuals (dated by TCRdb to between 2020 and 2021). The library was made by the immunoSEQ multiplex PCR assay. The clones in this table, taken by TCRdb from immuneACCESS, are in-frame only. Not every clone is retained; where verified, under half of the shortfall comes from an unresolved V gene, and the cause of the rest is unknown. This sample has approximately 980,000 clones in its table, and 60% to 85% of those were observed once. Around 1.4% of the sample rests with the top ten. Material: memory CD4+ T cells sorted from blood. Reading the label with the study, this specimen's cell subset or site is: CD45RA-negative fraction. Receptors were obtained from a man between 18 and 35 years old in good health.

This clone occurred once. This chain uses TRBV5-1 with TRBJ2-5; the D gene is possibly TRBD1 (5 bases). In germline, CDR1 is SGHRS, CDR2 YFSETQ. V lost 6 bases to trimming and J lost 3 bases, with 18 bases between them. The length of the CDR3 is 15 residues. CDR3 nucleotides: TGCGCCAGCAAACGTGGCAGCCTAGGGGAAGAGACCCAGTACTTC. Its protein is CASKRGSLGEETQYF.

J is TRBJ1-6 and V is TRBV27, with D perhaps TRBD1 (5 bases). The V and J ends lost 2 bases and 0 bases respectively, with 11 bases between them. Germline lookup yields CDR1 MNHEY and CDR2 SMNVEV (reference sequence). The CDR3 contains 17 residues. The CDR3 here is CASSLEGVRSYNSPLHF. DNA for the CDR3: TGTGCCAGCAGTTTAGAAGGGGTCCGCTCCTATAATTCACCCCTCCACTTT.

The chain employs TRBV18 and TRBJ2-7; 8 bases map to TRBD2. V gave up 2 bases and J gave up 5 bases; unmatched junction bases: 5. CDR3 size: 14 residues. Germline V gene sequence: CDR1 KGHSH, CDR2 LQKENI. For the CDR3, the DNA is TGTGCCAGCTCACCAAGGACTAGCTATGACGAGCAGTACTTC. It translates to CASSPRTSYDEQYF.

The chain links TRBV30 to TRBJ2-3; D is possibly TRBD1 or TRBD2 (6 bases each). Germline-derived CDR1 and CDR2 are GTSNPN and SVGIG (reference sequence). With 2 bases removed from V and 6 bases from J, the gap between germline ends came to 12 bases. This CDR3 contains 13 residues. CDR3: CAWSSGGGDTQYF. CDR3 bases: TGTGCCTGGAGTAGTGGAGGGGGGGATACGCAGTATTTT.

For this clone: At the DNA level, this CDR3 is encoded by other sequences in the same sample as well. CDR3 in amino acids: CASREGANVLTF. For the CDR3, the DNA is TGTGCCAGCAGGGAGGGGGCCAACGTCCTGACTTTC. The genes are TRBV6-5 and TRBJ2-6; D unclear. Germline V gene lookup returns CDR1 MNHEY and CDR2 SVGAGI. There are 12 residues in the CDR3. The V gene lost 6 bases and the J gene lost 4 bases, with 4 bases spanning the gap.

This clone was recorded a few times. This chain connects TRBV10-2 to TRBJ2-1; D not resolved. This CDR3 region has 11 residues. Germline V gives CDR1 WSHSY, CDR2 SAAADI. Trimming took off 1 base at V and 12 bases at J, with 7 bases between the two ends. The CDR3 reads CASSEYQRQFF. Here the CDR3 DNA reads TGCGCCAGCAGTGAGTACCAAAGGCAGTTCTTC.

The chain is built from TRBV7-2 and TRBJ2-2, with D possibly being TRBD2 (5 bases). The V gene lost 1 base and the J gene lost 3 bases, with 9 bases spanning the gap. Germline CDR1 and CDR2: SGHTA and FQGNSA. The CDR3 runs 15 residues. This CDR3 is CASSLVSGYTGELFF. CDR3 bases: TGTGCCAGCAGCTTAGTCAGCGGCTACACCGGGGAGCTGTTTTTT.

The rearrangement links TRBV6-5 to TRBJ2-7; D gene unclear. Germline CDR1 reads MNHEY; CDR2 reads SVGAGI. V lost 6 bases to trimming and J lost 0 bases, with 6 bases between them. The CDR3 loop spans 12 amino acids. CDR3 bases: TGTGCCAGCAGGAGATACTCCTACGAGCAGTACTTC. Translating it yields CASRRYSYEQYF.

The chain couples TRBV18 to TRBJ2-5; D is ambiguous. The CDR3 contains 14 residues. V was pared by 6 bases and J by 5 bases, with 16 bases between. Germline loops: CDR1 KGHSH, CDR2 LQKENI. As DNA, the CDR3 is TGTGCCAGCTCCCCCGGTCAGGCCAGGGAGACCCAGTACTTC. This sequence encodes CASSPGQARETQYF.

Concerning this clone: The sample carries other DNA sequences with the same CDR3. V and J are TRBV5-1 and TRBJ2-7, with D perhaps TRBD1 (5 bases). Looked up from germline, CDR1 is SGHRS and CDR2 is YFSETQ. The CDR3 runs 13 residues. With 7 bases removed from V and 1 base from J, the gap between germline ends came to 12 bases. Written as DNA, the CDR3 is TGCGCCAGCTCCAGGGATGGGTCCTACGAGCAGTACTTC. Amino acid sequence: CASSRDGSYEQYF.

The gene calls are TRBV19 and TRBJ2-3; no definite D call. The CDR3 contains 14 residues. The V end lost 5 bases, the J end lost 2 bases, and 11 bases lay between the germline ends. The germline V gene encodes CDR1 LNHDA and CDR2 SQIVND (reference sequence). The CDR3 spells CASSDGFPTDTQYF. The CDR3 region has the DNA TGTGCCAGTAGTGACGGGTTCCCCACAGATACGCAGTATTTT.

V usage is TRBV5-4 and J usage is TRBJ1-1, with TRBD1 as a possible D gene (5 bases). In germline, CDR1 is SGHNT, CDR2 YYREEE (reference sequence). This CDR3 spans 17 amino acids. Trimming stripped 2 bases from V and 4 bases from J, with 21 bases between. CDR3 region: CASSLNRGLPTGTEAFF. CDR3 in DNA: TGTGCCAGCAGCTTAAATCGGGGACTCCCAACTGGCACTGAAGCTTTCTTT.

This clone appeared many times. The chain recombines TRBV14 with TRBJ1-6; no clear D. The CDR3 has 13 amino acids. The V gene's germline CDR1 is SGHDN and CDR2 FVKESK. Trimming removed 0 bases from V and 9 bases from J, with 6 bases in between. In DNA, the CDR3 is TGTGCCAGCAGCCAAGATTTGTTTTCACCCCTCCACTTT. This gives the protein CASSQDLFSPLHF.

In regard to this clone: One end of the junction does not line up with germline, which may come from a read error. The J gene is TRBJ2-3, the V gene TRBV28; 8 bases agree with TRBD2. This CDR3 is 11 amino acids long. From germline, CDR1 is MDHEN and CDR2 SYDVKM. The CDR3, as DNA: TGTGCCAGCATTCAGCGGGGGAGCAGGGATTTT. This sequence encodes CASIQRGSRDF.

The chain has TRBV10-3 and TRBJ2-1; 10 positions match TRBD1. The CDR3 is 14 residues long. Trimming took 5 bases from V and 8 from J; bases not matched to a gene: 6. Germline assignment: CDR1 ENHRY and CDR2 SYGVKD. The CDR3 DNA follows: TGTGCCATCAGTAGCCGGGACAGGGGCGATGAGCAGTTCTTC. Amino acid sequence: CAISSRDRGDEQFF.

The gene calls are TRBV5-1 and TRBJ1-2, with D maybe TRBD1 (6 bases). In germline, CDR1 is SGHRS, CDR2 YFSETQ. The CDR3 consists of 14 residues. The ends were cut back, 4 bases at V and 4 bases at J, with 14 bases in the middle. The CDR3 here is CASSGRQAGYGYTF. CDR3 sequence (DNA): TGCGCCAGCAGCGGTAGACAGGCGGGCTATGGCTACACCTTC.

This clone was detected only a few times. The chain links TRBV15 to TRBJ2-3, with D perhaps matching TRBD1 (6 bases). Per the germline V gene, CDR1 is LNHNV and CDR2 is YYDKDF (reference sequence). The CDR3 is 20 amino acids. V lost 3 bases and J 0 bases, leaving 25 bases between the germline ends. CDR3 residues: CATSSEPEAGTTPSTDTQYF. The CDR3 coding sequence is TGTGCCACCAGCAGTGAACCCGAAGCCGGGACAACTCCTAGCACAGATACGCAGTATTTT.

The rearrangement links TRBV23-1 to TRBJ1-2; no clear D gene. TRBV23-1 is given ORF status, its function remaining uncertain. Trimming took off 0 bases at V and 1 base at J, with 15 bases between the two ends. This CDR3 region has 17 residues. The CDR3 protein is CASSQSHRTLSNYGYTF. The CDR3 DNA follows: TGCGCCAGCAGTCAATCCCATAGGACGTTGAGTAACTATGGCTACACCTTC.

The rearrangement uses TRBV7-2 and TRBJ2-7; TRBD2 matches at 10 bases. This CDR3 region has 15 residues. V lost 1 base, J lost 4 bases, and 4 bases stayed unmatched. Germline CDR1 is SGHTA and CDR2 is FQGNSA. This CDR3 is CASSLVGTSEYEQYF. In DNA form, the CDR3 reads TGTGCCAGCAGCTTAGTTGGGACTAGCGAATACGAGCAGTACTTC.

The chain recombines TRBV7-9 with TRBJ2-3; maybe TRBD2 (6 bases). Germline CDR1 SEHNR, CDR2 FQNEAQ (reference sequence). The CDR3 extends over 12 amino acids. Trimming took 5 bases from V and 5 from J, leaving 8 bases between them. The CDR3 sequence: CASSRDLDTQYF. The CDR3 DNA is TGTGCCAGCAGCCGGGACTTAGATACGCAGTATTTT. Looking up the rest from reference TRBV7-9 and TRBJ2-3 gives the full variable domain: DTGVSQNPRHKITKRGQNVTFRCDPISEHNRLYWYRQTLGQGPEFLTYFQNEAQLEKSRLLSDRFSAERPKGSFSTLEIQRTEQGDSAMYLCASSRDLDTQYFGPGTRLTVL.

This sequence joins TRBV14 and TRBJ2-2; 8 bases are a match to TRBD2. The germline V gene encodes CDR1 SGHDN and CDR2 FVKESK. The CDR3 totals 16 residues. The trim removed 0 bases at V and 5 bases at J, leaving 5 bases unmatched. The CDR3 spells CASSQDRGGKTGELFF. CDR3 in DNA: TGTGCCAGCAGCCAAGATCGGGGGGGCAAAACCGGGGAGCTGTTTTTT.

The chain is built from TRBV6-1 and TRBJ1-2; D is possibly TRBD1 (6 bases). V was clipped by 6 bases and J by 5 bases, with 13 bases between them. Germline assignment: CDR1 MNHNS and CDR2 SASEGT. CDR3 length: 13 amino acids. In nucleotides, the CDR3 is TGTGCCAGCAGGGACAGATTAGCTTATGGCTACACCTTC. Amino acid sequence: CASRDRLAYGYTF.

The CDR3 DNA reads TGTGCCTGGAGTAGGACAGGGCTAGACAATGAGCAGTTCTTC. Its protein product is CAWSRTGLDNEQFF. The gene calls are TRBV30 and TRBJ2-1; TRBD1 matches 8 bases. This CDR3 is built from 14 residues. Trimming cost V 2 bases and J 5 bases; bases outside gene matches: 5. Germline CDR1 GTSNPN, CDR2 SVGIG (reference sequence).

The CDR3 is CASGELEDTEAFF. CDR3 nucleotide sequence: TGTGCCAGCGGCGAACTGGAAGACACTGAAGCTTTCTTT. The gene calls are TRBV2 and TRBJ1-1; D is unresolved. Per the germline V gene, CDR1 is SNHLY and CDR2 is FYNNEI. Between the trimmed V and J ends, which lost 8 bases and 3 bases, there was a span of 13 bases. This CDR3 has 13 residues.

This chain joins TRBV14 and TRBJ1-2; no definite D call. Germline assignment: CDR1 SGHDN and CDR2 FVKESK. The CDR3 is made up of 15 amino acids. V shed 1 base and J shed 0 bases, with 9 bases lying between them. The CDR3 region has the DNA TGTGCCAGCAGCCAAGTCGGACGAGCTAACTATGGCTACACCTTC. Protein sequence: CASSQVGRANYGYTF.

The chain carries TRBV9 and TRBJ2-1; 7 bases agree with TRBD1. Germline loops: CDR1 SGDLS, CDR2 YYNGEE. V gave up 3 bases and J gave up 9 bases; unmatched junction bases: 12. The CDR3 is made up of 15 amino acids. The CDR3 here is CASSAGGDRVGEQFF. CDR3 sequence (DNA): TGTGCCAGCAGCGCAGGGGGTGATCGGGTGGGTGAGCAGTTCTTC.

This clone was seen at least ten times. This same CDR3 is encoded by further DNA sequences in the sample. The rearrangement links TRBV6-6 to TRBJ1-2; the D is unclear. V shed 2 bases and J shed 6 bases, with 7 bases lying between them. Germline V gives CDR1 MNHNY, CDR2 SVGAGI (reference sequence). The CDR3 contains 12 residues. The CDR3 loop reads CASSYDRDGYTF. As DNA, the CDR3 is TGTGCCAGCAGTTACGATCGGGATGGCTACACCTTC.

The CDR3 reads CASSPFPGLAGSYEQYF. In nucleotides, the CDR3 is TGTGCCAGCAGCCCCTTCCCGGGACTAGCGGGGTCCTACGAGCAGTACTTC. The V and J genes are TRBV7-8 and TRBJ2-7; TRBD2 matches 13 bases. Trimming removed 5 bases from V and 1 base from J; junction bases left unmatched: 8. This CDR3 contains 17 residues. CDR1 SGHVS and CDR2 FQNEAQ come from the germline V gene.

The chain carries TRBV5-1 and TRBJ2-3; 13 nucleotides match TRBD2. The CDR3 length is 16 residues. Germline CDR1 is SGHRS and CDR2 is YFSETQ. V dropped 3 bases and J dropped 3; count of bases not matched to a gene: 4. CDR3 sequence reads: CASSSGLAGVTDTQYF. The CDR3 DNA is TGCGCCAGCAGCTCCGGACTAGCGGGAGTGACAGATACGCAGTATTTT. The whole variable domain, remainder taken from reference TRBV5-1 and TRBJ2-3, is KAGVTQTPRYLIKTRGQQVTLSCSPISGHRSVSWYQQTPGQGLQFLFEYFSETQRNKGNFPGRFSGRQFSNSRSEMNVSTLELGDSALYLCASSSGLAGVTDTQYFGPGTRLTVL.

The CDR3 loop reads CASGNRPGTGVGQEYTEAFF. In DNA form, the CDR3 reads TGTGCTAGTGGTAACCGTCCCGGGACAGGGGTGGGGCAGGAGTACACTGAAGCTTTCTTT. The rearrangement joins TRBV12-5 to TRBJ1-1; 10 bases fit TRBD1. The CDR3 has 20 amino acids. Germline trimming cut 5 bases from V and 3 bases from J; bases unmatched to any gene: 21. Looked up from germline, CDR1 is LGHNT and CDR2 is FRNRAP.

This sequence joins TRBV14 and TRBJ1-1, with D perhaps matching TRBD1 (6 bases). CDR3 size: 17 residues. The V gene lost 0 bases and the J gene lost 1 base, with 15 bases spanning the gap. The germline V gene encodes CDR1 SGHDN and CDR2 FVKESK. The CDR3 sequence is CASSQDKGPGANTEAFF. CDR3 sequence (DNA): TGTGCCAGCAGCCAAGATAAGGGGCCAGGGGCGAACACTGAAGCTTTCTTT.

This chain uses TRBV6-5 with TRBJ2-2, with TRBD2 matching 8 bases. Per germline, CDR1 MNHEY and CDR2 SVGAGI. This CDR3 comprises 14 residues. V was pared by 4 bases and J by 6 bases, with 4 bases of the junction left unmatched. In DNA, the CDR3 is TGTGCCAGCAGTTTGGGACTAGTGGCCGGGGAGCTGTTTTTT. This gives the protein CASSLGLVAGELFF.